Included here is one T cell receptor beta chain sequence, with context. Germline loops: CDR1 SGHAT, CDR2 FQNNGV. The CDR3 totals 13 residues. V lost 5 bases, J lost 6 bases, and 14 bases lay in between. The data are from a study of CD8 T cells in Susac syndrome. Isolation of CD8+ and CD4+ T cells was performed negatively, whereas enrichment of TEMRA cells was done by FACS. A quantity of 0.5 to 1 ug RNA underwent reverse transcription using random hexamers. TCR beta CDR3 was amplified by immunoSEQ covering 54 Vbeta and 13 Jbeta. TCRdb passed the immunoSEQ multiplex PCR reads through MiXCR, listing each CDR3 protein once. The sample contains 150,000 to 200,000 distinct CDR3 sequences, around 96% of which appear only once.

The rearrangement joins TRBV11-2 to TRBJ2-7; D perhaps matches TRBD1 (6 bases). The specimen was CD4+ T cells from PBMCs. The receptor comes from a human donor in good health. CDR3 nucleotide sequence: TGTGCCAGCAGCGCACAGGGTTGGGGCGAGCAGTACTTC. Translated: CASSAQGWGEQYF.